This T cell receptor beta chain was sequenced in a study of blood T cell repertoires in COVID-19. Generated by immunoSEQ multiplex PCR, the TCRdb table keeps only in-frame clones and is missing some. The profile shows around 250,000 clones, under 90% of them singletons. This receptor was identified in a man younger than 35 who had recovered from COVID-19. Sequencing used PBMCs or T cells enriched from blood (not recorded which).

CDR3 residues: CAWSVSGGGQPQHF. CDR3 in DNA: TGTGCCTGGAGTGTATCAGGGGGAGGCCAGCCCCAGCATTTT. The chain is built from TRBV30 and TRBJ1-5; 7 bases fit TRBD1. Germline CDR1 is GTSNPN and CDR2 is SVGIG (reference sequence). Trimming took 0 bases from V and 7 from J; bases not matched to a gene: 6. This CDR3 has 14 residues.